The entry that follows covers one T cell receptor beta chain sequence. The sample belongs to a study of blood T cell repertoires in COVID-19. Study background: PBMCs, B-cell-depleted T cells, or T cells provided the cDNA or gDNA that made up the material.

Which cohort a participant joined came from the clinical history participants gave. The CDR3 loop spans 14 amino acids. V gave up 2 bases and J gave up 8 bases, with 15 bases separating them. The V gene's germline CDR1 is MNHEY and CDR2 SMNVEV (reference sequence). How the authors handled the data: Amplification of reference gene primers was used by the study to estimate nucleated cell counts. TCRdb's table, derived via immunoSEQ multiplex PCR, lists solely in-frame clones and lacks some. V and J calls plus clone size are reproduced from that table; the DNA served to infer D and trimming. This table has 150,000 to 200,000 clones, over 75% appearing once.

This receptor was identified in a woman aged 45-59 years who had recovered from COVID-19. The J gene is TRBJ1-2, the V gene TRBV27; D gene unclear. Sequencing was carried out using PBMCs or T cells enriched from blood (not recorded which). The CDR3 DNA follows: TGTGCCAGCAGTTTAGGCGGGGATCCCCGAGGCTACACCTTC. It codes for CASSLGGDPRGYTF.